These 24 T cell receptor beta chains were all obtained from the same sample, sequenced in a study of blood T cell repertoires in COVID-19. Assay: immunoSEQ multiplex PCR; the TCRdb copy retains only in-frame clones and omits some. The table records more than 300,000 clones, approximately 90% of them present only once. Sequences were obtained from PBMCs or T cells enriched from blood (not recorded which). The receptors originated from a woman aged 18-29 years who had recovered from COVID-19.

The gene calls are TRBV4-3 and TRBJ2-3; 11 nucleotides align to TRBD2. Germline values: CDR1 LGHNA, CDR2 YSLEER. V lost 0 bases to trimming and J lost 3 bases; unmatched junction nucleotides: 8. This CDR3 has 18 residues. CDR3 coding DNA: TGCGCCAGCAGCCAAGATACCCCGCCTAGCGGGGGGACAGATACGCAGTATTTT. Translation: CASSQDTPPSGGTDTQYF.

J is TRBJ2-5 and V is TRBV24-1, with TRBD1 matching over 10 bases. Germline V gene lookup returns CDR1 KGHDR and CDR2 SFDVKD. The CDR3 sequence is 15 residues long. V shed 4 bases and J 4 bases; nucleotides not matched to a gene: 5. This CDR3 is CATSDPRTGGETQYF. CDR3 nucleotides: TGTGCCACCAGTGACCCACGGACAGGGGGAGAGACCCAGTACTTC.

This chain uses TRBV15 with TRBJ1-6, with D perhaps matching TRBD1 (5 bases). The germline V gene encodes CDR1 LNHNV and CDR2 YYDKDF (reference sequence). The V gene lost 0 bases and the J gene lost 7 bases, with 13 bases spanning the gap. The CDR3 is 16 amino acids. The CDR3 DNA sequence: TGTGCCACCAGCAGAGATAGGGCGGCAGGGAATTCACCCCTCCACTTT. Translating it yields CATSRDRAAGNSPLHF.

The CDR3 nucleotides are TGTGCCAGCAGCCAATCGGCCGGACAGGGGCGGTTTTTT. As protein: CASSQSAGQGRFF. V is TRBV16 and J is TRBJ1-4; 9 positions agree with TRBD1. This CDR3 has 13 amino acids. With 0 bases clipped from V and 16 bases from J, the junction kept 6 bases outside the gene matches. Germline lookup yields CDR1 KGHSY and CDR2 FQNENV. Variable domain in full (rest from reference TRBV16 and TRBJ1-4): GEEVAQTPKHLVRGEGQKAKLYCAPIKGHSYVFWYQQVLKNEFKFLISFQNENVFDETGMPKERFSAKCLPNSPCSLEIQATKLEDSAVYFCASSQSAGQGRFFGSGTQLSVL.

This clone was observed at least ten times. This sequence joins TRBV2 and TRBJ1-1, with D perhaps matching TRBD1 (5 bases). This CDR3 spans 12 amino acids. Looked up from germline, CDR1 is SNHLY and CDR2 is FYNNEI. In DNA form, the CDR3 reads TGTGGCGGAGGGGTGGAACTGAGAGAAGCTTTCTTT. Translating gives CGGGVELREAFF. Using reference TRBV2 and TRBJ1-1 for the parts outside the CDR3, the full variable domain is EPEVTQTPSHQVTQMGQEVILRCVPISNHLYFYWYRQILGQKVEFLVSFYNNEISEKSEIFDDQFSVERPDGSNFTLKIRSTKLEDSAMYFCGGGVELREAFFGQGTRLTVV.

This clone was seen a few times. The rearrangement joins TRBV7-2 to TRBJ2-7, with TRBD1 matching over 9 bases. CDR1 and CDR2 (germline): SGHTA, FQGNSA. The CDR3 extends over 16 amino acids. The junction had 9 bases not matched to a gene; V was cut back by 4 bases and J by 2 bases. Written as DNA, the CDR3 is TGTGCCAGCAGCTCCCCCGGGGACAGGGTCACCTACGAGCAGTACTTC. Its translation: CASSSPGDRVTYEQYF.

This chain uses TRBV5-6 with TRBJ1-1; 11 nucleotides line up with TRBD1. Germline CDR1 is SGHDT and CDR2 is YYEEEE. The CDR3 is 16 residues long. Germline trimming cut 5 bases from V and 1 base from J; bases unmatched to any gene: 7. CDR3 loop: CASSTGTGGSNTEAFF. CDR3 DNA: TGTGCCAGCAGTACCGGGACAGGGGGATCGAACACTGAAGCTTTCTTT.

The CDR3 bases are TGTGCCAGCTCCTTCGACAGGACCTCTGGAAACACCATATATTTT. This sequence encodes CASSFDRTSGNTIYF. V and J are TRBV18 and TRBJ1-3, with D possibly being TRBD1 (6 bases). This CDR3 has 15 amino acids. V lost 6 bases to trimming and J lost 0 bases, with 12 bases between them. Germline V lookup: CDR1 KGHSH, CDR2 LQKENI.

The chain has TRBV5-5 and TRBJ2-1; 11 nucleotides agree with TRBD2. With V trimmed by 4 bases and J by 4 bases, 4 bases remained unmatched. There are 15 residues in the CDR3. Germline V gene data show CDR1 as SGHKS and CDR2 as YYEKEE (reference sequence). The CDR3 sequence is CASSPGTSGYNEQFF. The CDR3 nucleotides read TGTGCCAGCAGCCCCGGGACTAGCGGTTACAATGAGCAGTTCTTC.

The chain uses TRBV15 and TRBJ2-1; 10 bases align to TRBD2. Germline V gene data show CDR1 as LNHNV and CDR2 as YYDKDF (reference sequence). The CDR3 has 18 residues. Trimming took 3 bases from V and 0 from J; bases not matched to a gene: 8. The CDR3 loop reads CATSSLAGARSSYNEQFF. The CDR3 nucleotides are TGTGCCACCAGCAGTCTAGCGGGGGCCCGGAGCTCCTACAATGAGCAGTTCTTC.

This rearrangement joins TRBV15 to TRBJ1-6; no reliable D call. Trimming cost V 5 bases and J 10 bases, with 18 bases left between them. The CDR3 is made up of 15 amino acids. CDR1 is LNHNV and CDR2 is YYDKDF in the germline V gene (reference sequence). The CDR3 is CATSPRQRAGSPLHF. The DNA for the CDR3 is TGTGCCACCAGCCCCCGTCAGCGGGCCGGATCACCCCTCCACTTT.

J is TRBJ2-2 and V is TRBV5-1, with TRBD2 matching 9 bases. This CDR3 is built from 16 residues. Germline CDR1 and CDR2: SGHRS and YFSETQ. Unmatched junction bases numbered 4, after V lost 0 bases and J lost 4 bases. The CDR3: CASSLGGAGGTGELFF. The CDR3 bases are TGCGCCAGCAGCTTGGGAGGAGCGGGGGGCACCGGGGAGCTGTTTTTT.

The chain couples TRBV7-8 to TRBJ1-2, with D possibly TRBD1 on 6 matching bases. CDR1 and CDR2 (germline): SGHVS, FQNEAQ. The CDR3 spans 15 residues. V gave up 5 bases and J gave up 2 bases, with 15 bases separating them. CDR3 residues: CASSPRGAGNYGYTF. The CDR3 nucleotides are TGTGCCAGCAGCCCGCGGGGGGCAGGGAACTATGGCTACACCTTC.

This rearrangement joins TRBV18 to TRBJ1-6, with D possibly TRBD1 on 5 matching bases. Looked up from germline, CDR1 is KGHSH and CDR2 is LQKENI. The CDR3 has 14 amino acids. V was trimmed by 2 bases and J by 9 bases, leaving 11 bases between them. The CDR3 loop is CASSPVGTGSPLHF. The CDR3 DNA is TGTGCCAGCTCACCAGTCGGGACTGGTTCACCCCTCCACTTT.

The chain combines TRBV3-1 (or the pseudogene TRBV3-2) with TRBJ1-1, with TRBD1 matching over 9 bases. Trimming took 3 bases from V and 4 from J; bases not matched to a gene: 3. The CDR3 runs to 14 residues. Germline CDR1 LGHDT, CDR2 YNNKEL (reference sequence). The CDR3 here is CASSHPTGGTEAFF. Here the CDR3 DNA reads TGTGCCAGCAGCCACCCGACAGGGGGCACTGAAGCTTTCTTT.

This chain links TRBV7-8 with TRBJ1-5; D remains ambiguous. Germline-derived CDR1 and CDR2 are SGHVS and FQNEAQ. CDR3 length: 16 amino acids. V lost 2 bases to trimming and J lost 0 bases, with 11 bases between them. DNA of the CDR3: TGTGCCAGCAGCTTATCGGAGGGCAATAGCAATCAGCCCCAGCATTTT. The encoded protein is CASSLSEGNSNQPQHF.

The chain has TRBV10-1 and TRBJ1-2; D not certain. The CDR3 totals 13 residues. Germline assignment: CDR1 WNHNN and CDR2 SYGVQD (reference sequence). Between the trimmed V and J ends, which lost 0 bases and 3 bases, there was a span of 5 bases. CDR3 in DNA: TGCGCCAGCAGTGAGTCCAGGTACTATGGCTACACCTTC. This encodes CASSESRYYGYTF.

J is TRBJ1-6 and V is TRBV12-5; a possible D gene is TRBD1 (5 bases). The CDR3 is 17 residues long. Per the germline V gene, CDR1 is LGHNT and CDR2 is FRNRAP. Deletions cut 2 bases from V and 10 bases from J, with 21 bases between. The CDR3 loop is CASGLTPGRGTQSPLHF. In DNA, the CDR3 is TGTGCTAGTGGTTTGACCCCGGGGAGGGGCACCCAGTCACCCCTCCACTTT.

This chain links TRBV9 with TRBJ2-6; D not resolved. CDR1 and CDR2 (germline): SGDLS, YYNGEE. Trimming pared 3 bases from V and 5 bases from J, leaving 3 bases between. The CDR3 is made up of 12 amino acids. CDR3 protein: CASSGRANVLTF. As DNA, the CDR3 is TGTGCCAGCAGCGGGCGGGCCAACGTCCTGACTTTC.

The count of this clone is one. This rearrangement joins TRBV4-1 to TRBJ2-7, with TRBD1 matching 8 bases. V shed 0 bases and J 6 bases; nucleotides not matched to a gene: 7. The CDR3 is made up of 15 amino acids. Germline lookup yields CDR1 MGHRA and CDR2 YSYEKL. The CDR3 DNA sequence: TGCGCCAGCAGCCAAGAGGCAGGGGGCGCGGGCGAGCAGTACTTC. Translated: CASSQEAGGAGEQYF.

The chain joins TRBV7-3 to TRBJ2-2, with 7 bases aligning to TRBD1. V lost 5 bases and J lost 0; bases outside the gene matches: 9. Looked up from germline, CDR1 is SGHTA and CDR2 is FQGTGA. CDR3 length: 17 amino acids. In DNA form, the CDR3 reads TGTGCCAGCAGCCCTCGGGCCGGGACAGCGAACACCGGGGAGCTGTTTTTT. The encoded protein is CASSPRAGTANTGELFF.

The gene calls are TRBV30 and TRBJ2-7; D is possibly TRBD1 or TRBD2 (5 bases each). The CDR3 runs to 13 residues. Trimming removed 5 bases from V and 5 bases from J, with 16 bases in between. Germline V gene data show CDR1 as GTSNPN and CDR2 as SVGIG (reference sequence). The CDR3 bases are TGTGCCTGGGGGACGGGGAAGGTTAACGAGCAGTACTTC. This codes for CAWGTGKVNEQYF.

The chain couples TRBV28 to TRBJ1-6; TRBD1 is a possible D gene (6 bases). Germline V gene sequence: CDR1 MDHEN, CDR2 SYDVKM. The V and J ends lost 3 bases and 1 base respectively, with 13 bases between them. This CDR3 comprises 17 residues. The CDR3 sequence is CASSLPKRGSYNSPLHF. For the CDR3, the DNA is TGTGCCAGCAGTTTGCCGAAGAGGGGGTCCTATAATTCACCCCTCCACTTT. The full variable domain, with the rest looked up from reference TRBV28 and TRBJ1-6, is DVKVTQSSRYLVKRTGEKVFLECVQDMDHENMFWYRQDPGLGLRLIYFSYDVKMKEKGDIPEGYSVSREKKERFSLILESASTNQTSMYLCASSLPKRGSYNSPLHFGNGTRLTVT.

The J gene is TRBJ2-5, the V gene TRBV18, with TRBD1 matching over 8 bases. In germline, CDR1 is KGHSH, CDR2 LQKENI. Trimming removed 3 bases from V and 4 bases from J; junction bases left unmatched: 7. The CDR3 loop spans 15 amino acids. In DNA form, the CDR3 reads TGTGCCAGCTCACCCCAGGGGGCGCGTTTAGAGACCCAGTACTTC. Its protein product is CASSPQGARLETQYF.